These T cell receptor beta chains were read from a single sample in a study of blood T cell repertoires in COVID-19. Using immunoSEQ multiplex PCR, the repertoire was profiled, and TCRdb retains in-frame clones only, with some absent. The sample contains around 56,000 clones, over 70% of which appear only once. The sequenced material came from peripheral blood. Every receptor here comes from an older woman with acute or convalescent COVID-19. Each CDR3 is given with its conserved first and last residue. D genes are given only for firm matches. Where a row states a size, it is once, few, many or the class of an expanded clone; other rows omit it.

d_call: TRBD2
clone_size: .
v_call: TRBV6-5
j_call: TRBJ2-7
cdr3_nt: TGTGCCAGCAGTTACCTAGCGGGGGCCTCCTACGAGCAGTACTTC
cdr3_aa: CASSYLAGASYEQYF

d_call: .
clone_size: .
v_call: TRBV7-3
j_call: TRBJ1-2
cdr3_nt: TGTGCCAGCAGCTCGGAGGTGAACTATGGCTACACCTTC
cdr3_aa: CASSSEVNYGYTF

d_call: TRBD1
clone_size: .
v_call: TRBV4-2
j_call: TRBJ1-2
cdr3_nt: TGTGCCAGCACCCTAGATTATTCCGGGACAGCCGCATGGGGCTACACCTTC
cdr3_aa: CASTLDYSGTAAWGYTF

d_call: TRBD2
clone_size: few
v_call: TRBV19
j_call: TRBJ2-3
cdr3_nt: TGTGCCAGTAGTATAGGGCTAGCGGAGGATACGCAGTATTTT
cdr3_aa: CASSIGLAEDTQYF

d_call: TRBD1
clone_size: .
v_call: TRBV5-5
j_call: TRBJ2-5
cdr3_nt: TGTGCCAGCAGCTTGGTTGGGCAGGGGGAGTTTGCGGAGACCCAGTACTTC
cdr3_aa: CASSLVGQGEFAETQYF

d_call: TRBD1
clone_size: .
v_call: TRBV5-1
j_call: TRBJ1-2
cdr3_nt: TGCGCCAGCAGCTTGGAAGGTGACAGGGGTAACTATGGCTACACCTTC
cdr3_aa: CASSLEGDRGNYGYTF

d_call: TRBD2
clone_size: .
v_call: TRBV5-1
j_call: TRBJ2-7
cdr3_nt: TGCGCCAGCAGCTTCACGGGGGGAACCTACGAGCAGTACTTC
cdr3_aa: CASSFTGGTYEQYF

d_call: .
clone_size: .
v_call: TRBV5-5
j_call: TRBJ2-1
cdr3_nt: TGTGCCAGCAGCTTACAGGGATTTACCCCTACGTATGAGCAGTTCTTC
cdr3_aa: CASSLQGFTPTYEQFF

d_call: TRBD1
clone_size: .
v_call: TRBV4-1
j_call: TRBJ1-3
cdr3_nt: TGCGCCAGCAGCCCGGGGGACAGGGGAGAAAACACCATATATTTT
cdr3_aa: CASSPGDRGENTIYF

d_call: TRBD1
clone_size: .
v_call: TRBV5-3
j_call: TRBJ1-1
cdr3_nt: TGTGCCAGAAGCCAAGGGGCCCTCAGGCGGTCGGACAGGGGCTACGCTTTCTTT
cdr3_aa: CARSQGALRRSDRGYAFF

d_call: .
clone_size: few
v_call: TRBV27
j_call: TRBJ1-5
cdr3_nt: TGTGCCAGCAGTTTTAGGGGAAATCAGCCCCAGCATTTT
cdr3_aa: CASSFRGNQPQHF

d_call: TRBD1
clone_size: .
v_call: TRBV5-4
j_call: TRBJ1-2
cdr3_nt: TGTGCCAGCAGCTTGGACAGGGGGTATGGCTACACCTTC
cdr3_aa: CASSLDRGYGYTF

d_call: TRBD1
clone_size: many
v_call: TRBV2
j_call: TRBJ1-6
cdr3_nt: TGTGCCAGCAGAACCGGGACAGAAAATAATTCACCCCTCCACTTT
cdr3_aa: CASRTGTENNSPLHF

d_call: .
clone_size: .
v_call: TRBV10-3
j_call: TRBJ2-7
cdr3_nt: TGTGCCATCAGTGGTGGGGCAGGTATATCCTACGAGCAGTACTTC
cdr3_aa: CAISGGAGISYEQYF